This TCR beta chain was recorded in a study of T cell changes during pregnancy in multiple sclerosis. TCRdb's table, derived via immunoSEQ multiplex PCR, lists solely in-frame clones and lacks some. Of 65,000 to 85,000 clones in the sample, over 85% are singletons; the top ten hold around 0.97%. This clone has a single count. The CDR3 has 14 amino acids. Germline trimming cut 4 bases from V and 0 bases from J; bases unmatched to any gene: 3. Germline assignment: CDR1 SGHNT and CDR2 YYREEE (reference sequence). This receptor was identified in a female donor in good health, enrolled as a control in a pregnancy study. The material sequenced was peripheral blood, taken in the second trimester of pregnancy. The chain links TRBV5-4 to TRBJ2-7; the match to TRBD1 covers 8 bases. The CDR3 protein is CASSQGADSYEQYF. The CDR3 nucleotides read TGTGCCAGCAGCCAGGGGGCAGACTCCTACGAGCAGTACTTC. The full variable domain, its missing parts supplied by reference TRBV5-4 and TRBJ2-7, is ETGVTQSPTHLIKTRGQQVTLRCSSQSGHNTVSWYQQALGQGPQFIFQYYREEENGRGNFPPRFSGLQFPNYSSELNVNALELDDSALYLCASSQGADSYEQYFGPGTRLTVT.